This TCR beta chain is drawn from a study of beta chain features in type 1 diabetes. This CDR3 region has 14 residues. Germline-derived CDR1 and CDR2 are MNHNS and SASEGT. V was pared by 5 bases and J by 5 bases, with 15 bases between. There are a few counts of this clone. Its specificity is not known. The study reverse transcribed the entire isolated RNA, so it sequenced expressed TCRB transcripts. Clones were sequenced by immunoSEQ multiplex PCR, and TCRdb holds only the in-frame ones, with some missing. Among hundreds of thousands of clones listed, roughly 30% were seen once. Study findings and constraints: Short templates might get an advantage during PCR, and this would be equal in patients and controls. Junctions at VDJ sites from type 1 diabetes patients had fewer insertions and more deletions. A greater similarity of naive, central memory and Treg TCRB repertoires was seen among patients than among healthy donors.

Sorting gave populations that all exceeded 98% purity. This TCR was sampled from a young man in good health. V gene TRBV6-1 combines with J gene TRBJ2-5; D possibly corresponds to TRBD1 (6 bases). The sequenced material came from naive CD4+ T cells from blood. As DNA, the CDR3 is TGTGCCAGCAGTCACACCAGGGGAATGGAGACCCAGTACTTC. Protein: CASSHTRGMETQYF.